The sequence of this T cell receptor beta chain was determined in a study of blood T cell repertoires in COVID-19. Study as a whole: The origin of the acute and convalescent COVID-19 samples was the United States, Italy and Spain.

Clones were read by immunoSEQ multiplex PCR, and TCRdb kept only the in-frame ones, dropping some. The sample has 140,000 to 150,000 clones, roughly four fifths seen once. The CDR3 length is 15 residues. The V gene lost 4 bases and the J gene lost 5 bases, with 17 bases spanning the gap. Germline-derived CDR1 and CDR2 are SGHNT and YENEEA. This clonotype originated in a woman in her forties or fifties with acute COVID-19. The specimen was PBMCs or T cells enriched from blood (not recorded which). The V and J genes are TRBV11-3 and TRBJ2-5; D possibly corresponds to TRBD2 (5 bases). As DNA, the CDR3 is TGTGCCAGCAGCTCAGGCCATCTAAGAGGGGAGACCCAGTACTTC. Its translation: CASSSGHLRGETQYF.